Listed below are T cell receptor beta chains from one sample, sequenced in a study of spatial heterogeneity in lung cancer. TCRdb re-derived calls from the 5' RACE reads in MiXCR, one entry per CDR3 protein. Among 45,000 to 65,000 distinct CDR3 sequences listed, around 7% were seen once. Sequenced here: PBMCs, sampled at follow-up. The receptors originated from a female donor with early-stage non-small cell lung cancer. The CDR3 runs from the conserved cysteine through the conserved F or W. A D gene is named only where the DNA matches it firmly. The size field is filled for only some rows; it gives once, few, many or a size class.

>TRBJ2-7|TRBV5-1|few|.
CASSRMTGPPPYEQYF
TGCGCCAGCAGCCGGATGACAGGACCTCCCCCCTACGAGCAGTACTTC
>TRBJ1-5|TRBV19|many|.
CASSRIGRDHQPQHF
TGTGCCAGTAGCCGCATCGGCAGGGACCATCAGCCCCAGCATTTT
>TRBJ2-3|TRBV7-2|few|.
CASSESTDTQYF
TGTGCCAGCAGCGAAAGCACAGATACGCAGTATTTT
>TRBJ1-5|TRBV24-1|many|.
CATSDLMENQPQHF
TGTGCCACCAGTGATTTAATGGAAAATCAGCCCCAGCATTTT
>TRBJ1-5|TRBV7-2|many|TRBD1
CASSGQGNQPQHF
TGTGCCAGCAGTGGACAGGGCAACCAGCCCCAGCATTTT
>TRBJ1-4|TRBV7-2|.|.
CASAQGRAGKLFF
TGTGCCAGCGCACAAGGAAGGGCTGGGAAACTGTTTTTT
>TRBJ2-7|TRBV7-9|once|.
CASSFFSAEQYF
TGTGCCAGCAGCTTTTTTAGTGCCGAGCAGTACTTC
>TRBJ2-7|TRBV29-1|many|TRBD2
CSVGGGPYEQYF
TGCAGCGTAGGCGGGGGGCCGTACGAGCAGTACTTC
>TRBJ2-5|TRBV27|few|.
CASSLVSGAETQYF
TGTGCCAGCAGTTTGGTATCCGGGGCGGAGACCCAGTACTTC
>TRBJ2-7|TRBV5-1|many|.
CASSLGGGANYEQYF
TGCGCCAGCAGCTTGGGTGGAGGGGCGAACTACGAGCAGTACTTC
>TRBJ1-5|TRBV6-2/TRBV6-3|many|.
CATRIDKREPSWPQHF
TGTGCCACCCGGATTGATAAACGGGAGCCCAGTTGGCCCCAGCATTTT
>TRBJ2-5|TRBV19|few|TRBD1
CASSDRIGETQYF
TGTGCCAGCTCGGACAGGATAGGAGAGACCCAGTACTTC
>TRBJ2-7|TRBV27|many|.
CASSFSEGLKYF
TGTGCCAGCAGTTTTTCTGAGGGGTTGAAGTACTTC
>TRBJ1-2|TRBV7-2|many|.
CASSQPSYGYTF
TGTGCCAGCAGCCAACCGTCCTATGGCTACACCTTC
>TRBJ1-2|TRBV5-1|.|.
CASSRAGRDYGYTF
TGCGCCAGCTCCCGTGCGGGGCGGGACTATGGCTACACCTTC
>TRBJ2-1|TRBV7-6|many|TRBD2
CASSPTLTGGYNEQFF
TGTGCCAGCAGCCCAACCCTAACGGGGGGGTACAATGAGCAGTTCTTC
>TRBJ1-1|TRBV28|many|.
CATSGAHTEAFF
TGTGCCACTTCGGGGGCCCACACTGAAGCTTTCTTT
>TRBJ1-5|TRBV20-1|.|TRBD1
CSAPDRMGGNQPQHF
TGCAGTGCCCCGGACAGGATGGGGGGGAATCAGCCCCAGCATTTT
>TRBJ2-7|TRBV6-2/TRBV6-3|many|TRBD1
CASQRDRGSEQYF
TGTGCCAGTCAACGGGACAGGGGCTCCGAGCAGTACTTC
>TRBJ2-5|TRBV18|few|.
CASSPSRSQETQYF
TGTGCCAGCTCACCCTCCAGGTCCCAAGAGACCCAGTACTTC
>TRBJ2-3|TRBV20-1|many|.
CSALQPGGQSPYTDTQYF
TGTAGTGCTCTTCAACCGGGGGGCCAATCCCCGTACACAGATACGCAGTATTTT
>TRBJ2-3|TRBV4-1|many|TRBD1
CASSQDEGAIDTQYF
TGCGCCAGCAGCCAAGATGAGGGGGCCATAGATACGCAGTATTTT
>TRBJ2-3|TRBV20-1|medium-sized|TRBD2
CSAPSSGGADTQYF
TGCAGTGCTCCGTCTAGCGGGGGGGCGGATACGCAGTATTTT
>TRBJ2-2|TRBV5-4|many|.
CASSLGPLSYTGELFF
TGTGCCAGCAGCTTGGGGCCCCTCAGCTACACCGGGGAGCTGTTTTTT
>TRBJ2-1|TRBV6-2/TRBV6-3|few|.
CASSGGLGGSSPSISYNEQFF
TGTGCCAGCAGTGGGGGTTTGGGGGGATCTTCCCCCTCTATCTCCTACAATGAGCAGTTCTTC
>TRBJ2-2|TRBV4-1|few|.
CASSQDQRGDTGELFF
TGCGCCAGCAGCCAAGATCAGAGGGGAGACACCGGGGAGCTGTTTTTT
>TRBJ2-1|TRBV6-6|.|.
CASSNYNEQFF
TGTGCCAGCAGTAACTACAATGAGCAGTTCTTC
>TRBJ2-3|TRBV3-2|.|.
CASSQECLSAGQGTDTQYF
TGTGCCAGCAGCCAAGAGTGCCTATCGGCGGGACAGGGAACAGATACGCAGTATTTT
>TRBJ1-2|TRBV5-1|.|TRBD1
CASSLAGTGRDYGYTF
TGCGCCAGCAGCTTGGCCGGGACAGGGCGCGACTATGGCTACACCTTC
>TRBJ2-3|TRBV5-1|few|.
CASSLASGSTDTQYF
TGCGCCAGCAGCTTGGCCAGCGGGAGCACAGATACGCAGTATTTT
>TRBJ2-1|TRBV24-1|few|TRBD1
CAIQGSPSNEQFF
TGTGCCATACAGGGGTCCCCTTCCAATGAGCAGTTCTTC
>TRBJ1-1|TRBV28|many|.
CASSLIRDNTEAFF
TGTGCCAGCAGTTTAATCAGGGATAACACTGAAGCTTTCTTT
>TRBJ2-3|TRBV15|many|TRBD2
CATSRDGIAGGITDTQYF
TGTGCCACCAGCAGAGATGGTATAGCGGGGGGGATAACAGATACGCAGTATTTT
>TRBJ2-5|TRBV12-3/TRBV12-4|many|TRBD2
CASSFGSGGPGETQYF
TGTGCCAGCAGTTTTGGTAGCGGGGGGCCGGGGGAGACCCAGTACTTC
>TRBJ2-2|TRBV29-1|.|TRBD1
CSGRTGVNTGELFF
TGCAGCGGTCGGACAGGTGTGAACACCGGGGAGCTGTTTTTT
>TRBJ2-3|TRBV25-1|.|TRBD1
CASSGQGANTQYF
TGTGCCAGCAGTGGCCAGGGGGCAAATACGCAGTATTTT
>TRBJ2-2|TRBV7-6|many|.
CASSLDPEGARRDTGELFF
TGTGCCAGCAGCTTAGATCCCGAGGGTGCTAGAAGGGACACCGGGGAGCTGTTTTTT
>TRBJ1-5|TRBV6-1|many|.
CASSGRGGQPQHF
TGTGCCAGCAGCGGTCGGGGCGGGCAGCCCCAGCATTTT
>TRBJ2-7|TRBV12-3/TRBV12-4|.|.
CASSYYGTATYEQYF
TGTGCCAGCAGTTACTACGGGACTGCTACCTACGAGCAGTACTTC
>TRBJ2-1|TRBV7-2|many|.
CASSSDRNEQFF
TGTGCCAGCAGCTCTGACCGAAATGAGCAGTTCTTC
>TRBJ2-4|TRBV28|many|TRBD2
CASSLVGLAVDIQYF
TGTGCCAGCAGTTTAGTAGGACTAGCTGTTGACATTCAGTACTTC
>TRBJ1-6|TRBV6-5|many|.
CASSYSLQGNSPLHF
TGTGCCAGCAGTTACTCGTTACAGGGAAATTCACCCCTCCACTTT
>TRBJ2-7|TRBV6-5|.|TRBD1
CASSFRPQTGVSYEQYF
TGTGCCAGCAGTTTCCGACCCCAGACAGGGGTCTCCTACGAGCAGTACTTC
>TRBJ2-1|TRBV6-1|many|TRBD2
CASSEITSGNNEQFF
TGTGCCAGCAGTGAAATAACTAGCGGGAACAATGAGCAGTTCTTC
>TRBJ1-1|TRBV20-1|few|.
CSARLGLGTEAFF
TGCAGTGCTAGGCTTGGGCTTGGCACTGAAGCTTTCTTT